This T cell receptor (beta chain) stems from a study of blood T cell repertoires in COVID-19. Study at large: There were acute and convalescent COVID-19 samples, and they came from the United States, Italy and Spain.

Original handling: Using reference gene primer amplification, nucleated cell counts were estimated. The repertoire was sequenced with immunoSEQ multiplex PCR; TCRdb's copy has only in-frame clones and lacks some. The V and J calls and clone size come from that table; D and trimming were worked out from the DNA. In the table there are 200,000 to 250,000 clones, 85% of which are singletons. Followed longitudinally, the Seattle patients had been enrolled during active infection. Germline V gene data show CDR1 as LNHDA and CDR2 as SQIVND (reference sequence). The CDR3 is 18 residues long. The ends lost 1 base at V and 3 bases at J; junction bases unmatched: 11.

The sample taken for sequencing was peripheral blood. The clonotype comes from a woman in her seventies with COVID-19, enrolled during active disease. V and J are TRBV19 and TRBJ2-7, with 11 bases matching TRBD2. The CDR3 nucleotides read TGTGCCAGTAGTATAGTCGGTAGACTAGCGGGACTACACTACGAGCAGTACTTC. Encoded protein: CASSIVGRLAGLHYEQYF.